The 15 T cell receptor beta chains listed next were all sequenced from one sample in a study of T-cell memory formation after mild COVID-19. TCRdb re-derived calls from the 5' RACE reads in MiXCR, one entry per CDR3 protein. The top ten clones hold less than 25% of a sample with under 300,000 distinct CDR3 sequences, around 8% of them seen once. The sequenced sample was PBMCs or a T cell subset sorted from them (not recorded which). These receptors were obtained from a man in his late teens or twenties who had mild COVID-19 (a few samples of this study predate the infection). Cell type and time point are not known.

This clonotype was counted only a few times. J is TRBJ2-7 and V is TRBV4-3; no clear D gene. Trimming cost V 0 bases and J 3 bases, with 12 bases left between them. The V gene's germline CDR1 is LGHNA and CDR2 YSLEER. The CDR3 loop spans 15 amino acids. The CDR3 DNA follows: TGCGCCAGCAGCCAAGAGAGCTGGAATCACTACGAGCAGTACTTC. It yields the protein CASSQESWNHYEQYF.

This clonotype was observed a handful of times. The rearrangement links TRBV6-5 to TRBJ2-1; tentatively, D is TRBD2 (5 bases). V lost 6 bases and J 8 bases, leaving 11 bases between the germline ends. The germline V gene has CDR1 MNHEY and CDR2 SVGAGI. This CDR3 contains 12 residues. CDR3 residues: CASSRWRDEQFF. The CDR3, as DNA: TGTGCCAGCAGCCGGTGGCGGGATGAGCAGTTCTTC.

The V gene is TRBV6-6, the J gene TRBJ2-1; D possibly uses TRBD1 or TRBD2 (6 bases each). Germline V gene sequence: CDR1 MNHNY, CDR2 SVGAGI (reference sequence). V was clipped by 2 bases and J by 2 bases, with 16 bases between them. The length of the CDR3 is 17 residues. The DNA for the CDR3 is TGTGCCAGCAGTTACGGAGCCAGGGGAGGCGCCTACAATGAGCAGTTCTTC. Amino acid sequence: CASSYGARGGAYNEQFF.

This clonotype was observed a handful of times. The chain employs TRBV24-1 and TRBJ2-1; TRBD1 or TRBD2 may be the D gene (6 bases each). Germline V gives CDR1 KGHDR, CDR2 SFDVKD. The length of the CDR3 is 14 residues. Deletions cut 0 bases from V and 9 bases from J, with 11 bases between. The CDR3 region has the DNA TGTGCCACCAGTGATTTGGAAGGGGGAGGTGAGCAGTTCTTC. Protein sequence: CATSDLEGGGEQFF.

The chain links TRBV7-6 to TRBJ1-2; weak D call: TRBD1 (5 bases). Trimming left V 5 bases short and J 6 bases short, with 13 bases between. The CDR3 is 13 amino acids. Looked up from germline, CDR1 is SGHVS and CDR2 is FNYEAQ. DNA for the CDR3: TGTGCCAGCAGCCGGGACCGGGAGGATGGCTACACCTTC. Its protein product is CASSRDREDGYTF. Filled out from reference TRBV7-6 and TRBJ1-2, the complete variable domain reads GAGVSQSPRYKVTKRGQDVALRCDPISGHVSLYWYRQALGQGPEFLTYFNYEAQQDKSGLPNDRFSAERPEGSISTLTIQRTEQRDSAMYRCASSRDREDGYTFGSGTRLTVV.

The chain uses TRBV6-5 and TRBJ2-5; D may be TRBD1 (6 bases). The germline V and J ends were trimmed by 3 bases and 2 bases, with 16 bases remaining between them. Looked up from germline, CDR1 is MNHEY and CDR2 is SVGAGI. CDR3 length: 16 amino acids. The CDR3, as DNA: TGTGCCAGCAGTTATCTGACAGGACTGCCACAAGAGACCCAGTACTTC. Amino acid sequence: CASSYLTGLPQETQYF.

The V call is TRBV6-2 or TRBV6-3, the J call TRBJ1-4; D remains ambiguous. The germline V and J ends were trimmed by 4 bases and 8 bases, with 14 bases remaining between them. CDR1 is MNHEY, CDR2 SVGEGT, per germline. This CDR3 is 14 amino acids long. DNA for the CDR3: TGTGCCAGCAGTTCCCGGGCTACGGGGGAAAAACTGTTTTTT. It codes for CASSSRATGEKLFF.

Remarks on this clonotype: This may come from a read error, since a much larger clone is one base off. The chain recombines TRBV10-3 with TRBJ2-7, with 8 bases aligning to TRBD1. The CDR3 contains 15 residues. Germline V gene data show CDR1 as ENHRY and CDR2 as SYGVKD. The V segment lost 4 bases and the J segment 2 bases; nucleotides outside the gene matches: 7. The CDR3 is CAISGTGQVTYEQYF. In nucleotides, the CDR3 is TGTGCCATCAGTGGGACGGGACAGGTCACCTACGAGCAGTACTTC.

The CDR3 region is CASSRGTPAYYEQYF. The CDR3 bases are TGTGCCAGCAGCCGAGGTACGCCAGCCTACTACGAGCAGTACTTC. This chain joins TRBV3-1 and TRBJ2-7, with no clear D. Trimming pared 4 bases from V and 3 bases from J, leaving 16 bases between. Germline V gene sequence: CDR1 LGHDT, CDR2 YNNKEL (reference sequence). The CDR3 extends over 15 amino acids.

This clonotype appeared a few times. The chain couples TRBV20-1 to TRBJ2-7; 9 bases agree with TRBD1. CDR1 is DFQATT, CDR2 SNEGSKA, per germline (reference sequence). J gave up 7 bases and V 5 bases, and 3 bases lay outside the gene matches. This CDR3 comprises 11 residues. The CDR3 reads CSARGTGEQYV. The CDR3 nucleotides read TGCAGTGCTCGCGGGACAGGGGAGCAGTACGTC.

This clonotype was seen only a few times. The chain has TRBV11-2 and TRBJ1-6, with TRBD1 as a possible D gene (5 bases). This CDR3 spans 14 amino acids. Trimming cost V 3 bases and J 7 bases, with 10 bases left between them. CDR1 and CDR2 (germline): SGHAT, FQNNGV. CDR3 sequence: CASSFGGGNSPLHF. The DNA for the CDR3 is TGTGCCAGCAGCTTTGGGGGTGGGAATTCACCCCTCCACTTT. The variable domain in full, with the rest retrieved from reference TRBV11-2 and TRBJ1-6, is EAGVAQSPRYKIIEKRQSVAFWCNPISGHATLYWYQQILGQGPKLLIQFQNNGVVDDSQLPKDRFSAERLKGVDSTLKIQPAKLEDSAVYLCASSFGGGNSPLHFGNGTRLTVT.

The genes are TRBV12-3 or TRBV12-4 and TRBJ1-1; D is perhaps TRBD1 (5 bases). Between the trimmed V and J ends, which lost 2 bases and 10 bases, there was a span of 17 bases. This CDR3 region has 14 residues. This CDR3 is CASSLNLGDLRAFF. CDR3 DNA: TGTGCCAGCAGTTTAAATCTAGGGGATCTGAGAGCTTTCTTT.

The chain has TRBV27 and TRBJ2-5; D is perhaps TRBD1 (7 bases). The V end was cut by 7 bases, the J end by 5 bases, with 14 bases between. The length of the CDR3 is 13 residues. The germline V gene has CDR1 MNHEY and CDR2 SMNVEV (reference sequence). This chain's CDR3 is CASKSGGQETQYF. Written as DNA, the CDR3 is TGTGCCAGCAAATCAGGGGGGCAGGAGACCCAGTACTTC.

The rearrangement uses TRBV12-3 or TRBV12-4 and TRBJ2-3; the D is unclear. CDR3 size: 14 residues. Trimming shortened V by 6 bases and J by 5 bases, and 15 bases separated the two germline ends. The CDR3 loop is CASRAVGSVDTQYF. The CDR3 DNA is TGTGCCAGCAGGGCCGTGGGCAGTGTAGATACGCAGTATTTT.

The chain carries TRBV5-1 and TRBJ1-2, with TRBD1 matching over 7 bases. Germline CDR1 reads SGHRS; CDR2 reads YFSETQ. V dropped 3 bases and J dropped 4; count of bases not matched to a gene: 9. The CDR3 contains 15 residues. The CDR3 DNA follows: TGCGCCAGCAGCTCGGGGGACAGTCCTTCCTATGGCTACACCTTC. Protein: CASSSGDSPSYGYTF.